This entry describes one T cell receptor (beta chain). The sample is drawn from a study of blood T cell repertoires in COVID-19. At the level of the study: The study drew acute and convalescent COVID-19 samples from the United States, Italy and Spain. T cells, B-cell-depleted T cells, or PBMCs provided the cDNA or gDNA that served as material.

In the original processing: Nucleated cell number was recorded as an estimate derived from reference gene primer amplification. Generated by immunoSEQ multiplex PCR, the TCRdb table keeps only in-frame clones and is missing some. Clone size and the V and J calls come from that table; the DNA yielded D and trimming. The table records over 100,000 clones, roughly 80% of them present only once. The sample was peripheral blood. The TCR was taken from a man between 60 and 75 years old with active or convalescent COVID-19.

Here the CDR3 DNA reads TGTGCCAGCAGCTTAGGTTTTGACAGGGGAGGCACTGAAGCTTTCTTT. Translating gives CASSLGFDRGGTEAFF. This sequence joins TRBV7-2 and TRBJ1-1; TRBD1 matches at 8 bases. The V gene's germline CDR1 is SGHTA and CDR2 FQGNSA. V trimming: 1 base; J trimming: 4 bases; junction bases outside the gene matches: 8. The CDR3 loop spans 16 amino acids.